Listed below are T cell receptor beta chains from one sample, sequenced in a study of T-cell memory formation after mild COVID-19. TCRdb analysed the 5' RACE reads with MiXCR anew, one entry per CDR3 protein. The sample includes some 110,000 distinct CDR3 sequences, approximately 15% seen only once; the top ten take 25% to 30%. The sequenced sample consisted of PBMCs or a T cell subset sorted from them (not recorded which). The source is an adult woman who had mild COVID-19 (a few samples of this study predate the infection). Cell type and time point are not known. Both conserved end residues are part of each CDR3. Fields, in order: J gene, V gene, clone size, D gene, CDR3 DNA, CDR3 protein. The D gene is left open where the match is weak. The size of a clone is reported for some rows only, either as once, few or many, or as a class for expanded clones.

>TRBJ2-1|TRBV7-6|few|NA
TGTGCCAGCAGCGAAGGGGCAGAAAATGAGCAGTTCTTC
CASSEGAENEQFF
>TRBJ1-2|TRBV14|few|NA
TGTGCCAGCAGCCAGGAATACGATGGCTACACCTTC
CASSQEYDGYTF
>TRBJ2-1|TRBV29-1|few|TRBD2
TGCAGCGTTGAAGAAAGACTAGCGGGAGAAGGTGAGCAGTTCTTC
CSVEERLAGEGEQFF
>TRBJ2-7|TRBV2|NA|TRBD2
TGTGCCAGCAGTGCTAGGGAGACTAGCGGGTACGAGCAGTACTTC
CASSARETSGYEQYF
>TRBJ1-1|TRBV7-9|few|NA
TGTGCCAGCAGCTCCCACCCCGCATGGAACACTGAAGCTTTCTTT
CASSSHPAWNTEAFF
>TRBJ1-2|TRBV5-1|many|TRBD1
TGCGCCAGCAGCGACGGACAGGGCTATGGCTACACCTTC
CASSDGQGYGYTF
>TRBJ1-1|TRBV4-3|few|NA
TGCGCCAGCAGCCTTGACCCCAGGGGAAGCACTGAAGCTTTCTTT
CASSLDPRGSTEAFF
>TRBJ1-2|TRBV15|few|NA
TGTGCCACCAGCAGAGATAGGGCAGATCCCTATGGCTACACCTTC
CATSRDRADPYGYTF
>TRBJ1-1|TRBV11-2|NA|NA
TGTGCCAGCAGCTTAGGCACCGGCGGGCAGGTCAACACTGAAGCTTTCTTT
CASSLGTGGQVNTEAFF
>TRBJ2-5|TRBV7-2|few|TRBD2
TGTGCCAGCAGCTTCTTTCTAGTCTCGACTAGCGGGAGGGGAGAGACCCAGTACTTC
CASSFFLVSTSGRGETQYF
>TRBJ1-4|TRBV5-6|medium-sized|NA
TGTGCCAGCAGCTTGGGACCGGGGGCGACTAATGAAAAACTGTTTTTT
CASSLGPGATNEKLFF
>TRBJ2-1|TRBV7-6|few|TRBD2
TGTGCCAGCAGCCCCAGGGAGGGGAGCTCCTACAATGAGCAGTTCTTC
CASSPREGSSYNEQFF
>TRBJ2-2|TRBV29-1|few|NA
TGCAGCGTGAGGGGACAACCCGGGGAGCTGTTTTTT
CSVRGQPGELFF
>TRBJ2-7|TRBV4-1|many|NA
TGCGCCAGCAGCGCATTCAACGCCGGCGAGCAGTACTTC
CASSAFNAGEQYF
>TRBJ2-7|TRBV20-1|many|NA
TGCAGTGCTATAAACCAGATTTATGGCTCCTACGAGCAGTACTTC
CSAINQIYGSYEQYF